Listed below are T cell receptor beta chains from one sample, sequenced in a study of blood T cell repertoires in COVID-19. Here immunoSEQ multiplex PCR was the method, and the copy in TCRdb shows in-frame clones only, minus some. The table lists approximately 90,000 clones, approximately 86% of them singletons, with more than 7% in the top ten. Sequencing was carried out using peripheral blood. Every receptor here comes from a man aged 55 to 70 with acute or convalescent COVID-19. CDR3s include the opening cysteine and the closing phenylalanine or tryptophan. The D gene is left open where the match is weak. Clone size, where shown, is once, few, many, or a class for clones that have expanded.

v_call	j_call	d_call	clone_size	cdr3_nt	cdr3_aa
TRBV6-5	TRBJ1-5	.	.	TGTGCCAGCATGGCCCGCAGGAATAGCAATCAGCCCCAGCATTTT	CASMARRNSNQPQHF
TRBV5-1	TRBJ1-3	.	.	TGCGCCAGCAGACAGGGTTTTGGAAACACCATATATTTT	CASRQGFGNTIYF
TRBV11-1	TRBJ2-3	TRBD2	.	TGTGCCAGCAGGACTAGCGGGAGTAAGACAGATACGCAGTATTTT	CASRTSGSKTDTQYF
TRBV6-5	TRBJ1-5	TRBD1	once	TGTGCCAGCAGACAAGCTCAGGGGGCCGCCCAGCCCCAGCATTTT	CASRQAQGAAQPQHF
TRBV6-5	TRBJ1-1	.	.	TGTGCCAGCTCTAGGAGGAACACTGAAGCTTTCTTT	CASSRRNTEAFF
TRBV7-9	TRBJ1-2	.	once	TGTGCCAGCAGCTTATTACAGTCCTATGGCTACACCTTC	CASSLLQSYGYTF
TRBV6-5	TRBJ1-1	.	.	TGTGCCAGCAGTTACCGGGTTGACACTGAAGCTTTCTTT	CASSYRVDTEAFF
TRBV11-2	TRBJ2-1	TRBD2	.	TGTGCCAGCAGCTCAGCGGGAGCGCAAAACAATGAGCAGTTCTTC	CASSSAGAQNNEQFF
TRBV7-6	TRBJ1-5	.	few	TGTGCCAGCAGCTTGTGGAGGGACCAGCCCCAGCATTTT	CASSLWRDQPQHF
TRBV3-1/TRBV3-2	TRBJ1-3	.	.	TGTGCCAGCAGCCAAGGAGAGAAAAACACCATATATTTT	CASSQGEKNTIYF
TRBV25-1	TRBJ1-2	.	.	TGTGCCAGCAGTGGGCAGGAATTAGGCTACACCTTC	CASSGQELGYTF
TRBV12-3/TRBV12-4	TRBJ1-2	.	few	TGTGCCAGCAGTTTTACAGGGAACTATGGCTACACCTTC	CASSFTGNYGYTF
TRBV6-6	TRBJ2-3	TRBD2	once	TGTGCCAGCAGTCCCGCTAGCGGGAGCGTAAGCACAGATACGCAGTATTTT	CASSPASGSVSTDTQYF
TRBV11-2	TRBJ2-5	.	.	TGTGCCAGCACCACGGGACTTATAGCGAGCCAAGAGACCCAGTACTTC	CASTTGLIASQETQYF
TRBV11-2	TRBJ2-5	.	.	TGTGCCAGCAGCTTAGAGGCGGTCGGGACCCAGTACTTC	CASSLEAVGTQYF
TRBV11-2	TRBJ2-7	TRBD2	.	TGTGCCAGCAGCTTAGATCGGCTAGCGGGGCGGGCGGGGCAGTACTTC	CASSLDRLAGRAGQYF
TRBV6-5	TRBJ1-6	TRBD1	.	TGTGCCAGCAGGGGGACAGGGGGATATAATTCACCCCTCCACTTT	CASRGTGGYNSPLHF
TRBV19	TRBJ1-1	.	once	TGTGCCAGTAGTATCGCCCTAAACACTGAAGCTTTCTTT	CASSIALNTEAFF
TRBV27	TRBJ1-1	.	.	TGTGCCAGCAGTATGACAGGAATCACTGAAGCTTTCTTT	CASSMTGITEAFF
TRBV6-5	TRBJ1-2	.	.	TGTGCCAGCAGTTACGCGGGAGGGGCCTTTGGCTATGGCTACACCTTC	CASSYAGGAFGYGYTF
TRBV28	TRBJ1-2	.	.	TGTGCCAGCAGTTTAGGTGATGGGGGGTATGGCTACACCTTC	CASSLGDGGYGYTF
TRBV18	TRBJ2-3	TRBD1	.	TGTGCCAGCTCACCACCGGGCAGGGGGAAGACAGATACGCAGTATTTT	CASSPPGRGKTDTQYF
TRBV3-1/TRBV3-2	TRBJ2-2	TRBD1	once	TGTGCCAGCAGCCTAGGACAGGGGGCGCCCGGGGAGCTGTTTTTT	CASSLGQGAPGELFF
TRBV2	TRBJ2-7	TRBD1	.	TGTGCCAGCAGTGAGGACAGGGCCGACTCCTCTCACGAGCAGTACTTC	CASSEDRADSSHEQYF
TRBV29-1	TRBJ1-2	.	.	TGCAGCGTTTACAGTATTAACTATGGCTACACCTTC	CSVYSINYGYTF
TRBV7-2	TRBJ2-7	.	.	TGTGCCAGCAGCTTAGTGGGTAGCGGAAGCTCCTACGAGCAGTACTTC	CASSLVGSGSSYEQYF
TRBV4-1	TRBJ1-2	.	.	TGCGCCAGCAGCCCGCTGACCCAGGACACTGGCTACACCTTC	CASSPLTQDTGYTF
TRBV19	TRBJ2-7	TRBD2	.	TGTGCCAGTAGTCGGCGGACGACTAGCGGGAGGACTTACGAGCAGTACTTC	CASSRRTTSGRTYEQYF
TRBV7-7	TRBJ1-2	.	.	TGTGCCAGCAGCCCACAGACTCGGACTCCTCTAACCTTC	CASSPQTRTPLTF
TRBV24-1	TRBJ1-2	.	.	TGTGCCACCAGTGATATGAGGGGCTACACCTTC	CATSDMRGYTF
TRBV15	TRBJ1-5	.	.	TGTGCCACCAGCGACGACAGGCAGCCCCAGCATTTT	CATSDDRQPQHF
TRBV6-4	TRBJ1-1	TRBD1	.	TGTGCCAGCAGGAAGGACAGGGTTACTGAAGCTTTCTTT	CASRKDRVTEAFF
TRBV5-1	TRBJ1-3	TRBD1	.	TGCGCCAGCAGCTTAGACGGGACAGGGACTGGAAACACCATATATTTT	CASSLDGTGTGNTIYF
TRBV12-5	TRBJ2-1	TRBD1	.	TGTGCTAGTGGCAGAACCGGGACAGGGGGCCGGAGCTCCTACAATGAGCAGTTCTTC	CASGRTGTGGRSSYNEQFF
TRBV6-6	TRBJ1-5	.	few	TGTGCCAGCAGTACCGGACAGTCCAATCAGCCCCAGCATTTT	CASSTGQSNQPQHF
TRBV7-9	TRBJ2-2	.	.	TGTGCCAGCAGCATCGGAACAGGGACCGGGGAGCTGTTTTTT	CASSIGTGTGELFF
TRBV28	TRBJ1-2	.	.	TGTGCCAGCAGTTCAGGGCGCGATGGCTACACCTTC	CASSSGRDGYTF
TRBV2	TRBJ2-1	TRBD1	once	TGTGCCAGCAGTGGACAGGGGATGGTTTACAATGAGCAGTTCTTC	CASSGQGMVYNEQFF
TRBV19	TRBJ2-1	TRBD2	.	TGTGCCAGTAGGGGACACCCGCGGGGGGGGCCCTACAATGAGCAGTTCTTC	CASRGHPRGGPYNEQFF
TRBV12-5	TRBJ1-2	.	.	TGTGCTAGTGGTTTGGCACCGGGACAACTTGGCTACACCTTC	CASGLAPGQLGYTF
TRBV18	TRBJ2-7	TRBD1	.	TGTGCCAGCTCAGCTGCGGGACAGGGAAACGAGCAGTACTTC	CASSAAGQGNEQYF
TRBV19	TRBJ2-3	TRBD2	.	TGTGCCAGTAGTATAGCTAGCGGGAGGGCAGATACGCAGTATTTT	CASSIASGRADTQYF
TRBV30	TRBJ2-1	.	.	TGTGCCTGGAGTGTAAACCCCCTCCAGCGGTCCGAGCAGTTCTTC	CAWSVNPLQRSEQFF
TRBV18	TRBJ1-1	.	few	TGTGCCAGCTCACCACCAAGACAGGTGTACACTGAAGCTTTCTTT	CASSPPRQVYTEAFF
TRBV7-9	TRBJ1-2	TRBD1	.	TGTGCCAGCAGCTTAGAGCTCGGGTCAGGGGGAGGCTACACCTTC	CASSLELGSGGGYTF
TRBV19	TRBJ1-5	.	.	TGTGCCAGTAGTATTCAGGGGAGATATAGCAATCAGCCCCAGCATTTT	CASSIQGRYSNQPQHF
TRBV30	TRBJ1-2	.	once	TGTGCCTGGAGTGTACTCGGTGGCTACACCTTC	CAWSVLGGYTF
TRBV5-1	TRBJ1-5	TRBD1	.	TGCGCCAGCAGCCCCGGGACAGGGGTTTCACAGCCCCAGCATTTT	CASSPGTGVSQPQHF
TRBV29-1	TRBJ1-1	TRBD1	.	TGCAGCTCCCGGACAGGGACTCGCACTGAAGCTTTCTTT	CSSRTGTRTEAFF
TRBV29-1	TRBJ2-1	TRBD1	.	TGCAGCGTCTCAAGGGAGGCGGACAGGGGTCGACCTACTTTCTACAATGAGCAGTTCTTC	CSVSREADRGRPTFYNEQFF
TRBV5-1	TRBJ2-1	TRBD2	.	TGCGCCAGCAGCTTGGGACTAGCGGGAGGGAACAATGAGCAGTTCTTC	CASSLGLAGGNNEQFF
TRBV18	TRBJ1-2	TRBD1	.	TGTGCCAGCTCACTACAGACAGGGGCCGGGGGCTACACCTTC	CASSLQTGAGGYTF
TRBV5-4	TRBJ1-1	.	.	TGTGCCAGCAGTCTTACCGGGAGGAACACTGAAGCTTTCTTT	CASSLTGRNTEAFF
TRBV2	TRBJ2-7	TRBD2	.	TGTGCCAGCAGTGCCTTACCCCTACTAGCGGGGTCCTACGAGCAGTACTTC	CASSALPLLAGSYEQYF